This passage covers 30 T cell receptor beta chains from one sample sequenced in a study of CXCR3-negative and CXCR3-positive naive CD8 T cells (dated 2019 in TCRdb). The research as a whole found: TRB CDR3s from CXCR3-positive naive cells showed higher hydrophobicity (lower Kidera factor 4), lower energy, and higher strength and volume indices than CXCR3-negative naive cells.

The sample was run on a NextSeq 550. The Human TCR Profiling Kit (MiLaboratory) was used to make UMI-labeled 5' RACE TRB cDNA libraries. Once TCRdb had reprocessed the reads, it stored one entry per CDR3 protein sequence and supplied no DNA. This specimen's table enumerates about 150,000 distinct CDR3 sequences. The top ten clonotypes cover approximately 0.28% of the sample. These receptors have no known antigen. Sequenced sample: naive CXCR3+ CD8+ T cells from blood. Sample cell subset or site, as interpreted from the label and publication: CD45RO-CCR7+CD27+CD95- naive CD8+ T cells expressing CXCR3 (TNR3+). These TCRs come from a human donor in good health. Some clones in this sample may be carry-over from other donors' samples.

V and J are TRBV6-8 and TRBJ2-4. CDR3 length: 13 residues. The germline CDR1 and CDR2 sequences are MNHGY and SAAAGT. CDR3 residues: CASSYVAKNIQYF.

This sequence joins TRBV4-2 and TRBJ1-6. The CDR3 is made up of 15 amino acids. Germline CDR1 is LGHNA and CDR2 is YNFKEQ. CDR3 sequence: CASSQDPAGGSPPHF.

V is TRBV10-2 and J is TRBJ2-1. The CDR3 totals 14 residues. Germline assignment: CDR1 WSHSY and CDR2 SAAADI. CDR3 in amino acids: CASSESNAYNEQFF.

This chain uses TRBV29-1 with TRBJ1-1; TCRdb picks TRBD1, but there is no DNA to check that call. CDR1 and CDR2 (germline): SQVTM, ANQGSEA. The CDR3 spans 16 residues. The CDR3 spells CSVEAGQAPENTEAFF.

CDR3 sequence: CASSSRDRENEKLFF. This sequence joins TRBV5-1 and TRBJ1-4; lacking DNA, the TRBD1 call made by TCRdb goes unchecked. This CDR3 contains 15 residues. Germline V gene lookup returns CDR1 SGHRS and CDR2 YFSETQ. The variable domain in full, completed from reference TRBV5-1 and TRBJ1-4, reads KAGVTQTPRYLIKTRGQQVTLSCSPISGHRSVSWYQQTPGQGLQFLFEYFSETQRNKGNFPGRFSGRQFSNSRSEMNVSTLELGDSALYLCASSSRDRENEKLFFGSGTQLSVL.

This chain uses TRBV7-7 with TRBJ2-7; TCRdb's D call, TRBD1, is unchecked because there is no DNA. Germline assignment: CDR1 SSHAT and CDR2 FNYEAQ (reference sequence). The CDR3 has 15 amino acids. The CDR3 reads CASSFGRGPSYEQYF.

J is TRBJ2-7 and V is TRBV7-9; the TRBD1 assignment by TCRdb is unverifiable without DNA. The CDR3 consists of 13 residues. Germline V CDR1 and CDR2: SEHNR, FQNEAQ (reference sequence). The CDR3 here is CASSPLTGYEQYF.

The gene calls are TRBV5-1 and TRBJ2-7; TCRdb's assignment of TRBD2 cannot be checked, as there is no DNA. Germline values: CDR1 SGHRS, CDR2 YFSETQ. The length of the CDR3 is 14 residues. The CDR3 loop is CASSFTSGEDEQYF.

This chain uses TRBV4-3 with TRBJ2-1; the D call of TRBD1 rests on TCRdb alone, since no DNA is present to check it. The CDR3 has 15 amino acids. Germline lookup yields CDR1 LGHNA and CDR2 YSLEER. The CDR3 protein is CASSQDRGTVGEQFF.

The V and J genes are TRBV6-2 or TRBV6-3 and TRBJ2-1; the D call of TRBD1 rests on TCRdb alone, since no DNA is present to check it. Germline assignment: CDR1 MNHEY and CDR2 SVGEGT. This CDR3 spans 13 amino acids. CDR3 sequence reads: CATRFGGYNEQFF.

The rearrangement uses TRBV28 and TRBJ1-5; TCRdb selects TRBD1, and the lack of DNA leaves this call unchecked. The CDR3 length is 17 residues. Germline CDR1 is MDHEN and CDR2 is SYDVKM. This CDR3 reads CASSLGPKSPFNQPQHF.

The chain carries TRBV29-1 and TRBJ2-2. Germline V gene sequence: CDR1 SQVTM, CDR2 ANQGSEA. The CDR3 length is 14 residues. CDR3: CSVASVKGTGELFF.

The V and J genes are TRBV7-9 and TRBJ1-1; TCRdb selects TRBD1, and the lack of DNA leaves this call unchecked. Germline values: CDR1 SEHNR, CDR2 FQNEAQ (reference sequence). The CDR3 spans 13 residues. CDR3 region: CASTGTVNTEAFF. Combining the CDR3 with reference TRBV7-9 and TRBJ1-1 gives the whole variable domain DTGVSQNPRHKITKRGQNVTFRCDPISEHNRLYWYRQTLGQGPEFLTYFQNEAQLEKSRLLSDRFSAERPKGSFSTLEIQRTEQGDSAMYLCASTGTVNTEAFFGQGTRLTVV.

The chain couples TRBV9 to TRBJ2-2; no DNA is available, so the TRBD2 call from TCRdb remains unchecked. CDR1 and CDR2 (germline): SGDLS, YYNGEE. The CDR3 sequence is 14 residues long. The CDR3 loop is CASSVGGLTGELFF.

The CDR3 loop reads CASSPPENTEAFF. The chain is built from TRBV7-9 and TRBJ1-1. The CDR3 spans 13 residues. The germline CDR1 and CDR2 sequences are SEHNR and FQNEAQ (reference sequence).

The gene calls are TRBV2 and TRBJ2-7. CDR3 length equals 14 residues. The germline V gene encodes CDR1 SNHLY and CDR2 FYNNEI. CDR3 loop: CASGKGQESYEQYF.

The rearrangement uses TRBV15 and TRBJ2-7; absent DNA, TCRdb's TRBD2 call cannot be checked. This CDR3 has 15 residues. Germline lookup yields CDR1 LNHNV and CDR2 YYDKDF (reference sequence). The CDR3 loop reads CATSRVEAGSYEQYF.

The chain employs TRBV29-1 and TRBJ2-1; TCRdb proposes TRBD2, but this gene call is untestable without DNA. The CDR3 is 18 amino acids. In germline, CDR1 is SQVTM, CDR2 ANQGSEA. CDR3 sequence reads: CSVEGLTMAGGPHNEQFF.

V gene TRBV27 combines with J gene TRBJ2-7. CDR3 length: 15 amino acids. Germline-derived CDR1 and CDR2 are MNHEY and SMNVEV (reference sequence). The CDR3: CASSFDLESSYEQYF.

This chain connects TRBV15 to TRBJ1-4; TCRdb's D call of TRBD1 is untestable without DNA. This CDR3 region has 18 residues. Per the germline V gene, CDR1 is LNHNV and CDR2 is YYDKDF (reference sequence). This CDR3 is CATSRVGSRGQINEKLFF.

The V gene is TRBV19, the J gene TRBJ2-1; TCRdb outputs TRBD2, but without DNA this stays unchecked. This CDR3 contains 16 residues. Germline CDR1 is LNHDA and CDR2 is SQIVND (reference sequence). The CDR3 sequence is CASSIGASGGNNEQFF.

This rearrangement joins TRBV20-1 to TRBJ2-7; the TRBD1 assignment by TCRdb is unverifiable without DNA. This CDR3 is built from 14 residues. Germline loops: CDR1 DFQATT, CDR2 SNEGSKA (reference sequence). The chain's CDR3 is CSAPEGGSSHEQYF.

CDR3 sequence: CSVADPYEQYF. V is TRBV29-1 and J is TRBJ2-7. Germline-derived CDR1 and CDR2 are SQVTM and ANQGSEA. The CDR3 totals 11 residues.

J is TRBJ2-7 and V is TRBV23-1; TCRdb reports TRBD2, a call that lacks DNA to check it against. TRBV23-1 is annotated as an ORF whose role is uncertain. CDR3 length: 20 amino acids. The CDR3 region is CASSQSPSLDRDDTRWEQYF.

The rearrangement links TRBV29-1 to TRBJ2-5. Germline V CDR1 and CDR2: SQVTM, ANQGSEA. The CDR3 spans 12 residues. The CDR3 sequence is CSVEGQLEAQYF.

This sequence joins TRBV5-1 and TRBJ2-7. Germline V gene data show CDR1 as SGHRS and CDR2 as YFSETQ. This CDR3 region has 15 residues. The CDR3 loop is CASSLDRESLYEQYF.

This chain connects TRBV5-1 to TRBJ2-7; TCRdb proposes TRBD1, but this gene call is untestable without DNA. The CDR3 extends over 14 amino acids. Germline assignment: CDR1 SGHRS and CDR2 YFSETQ. CDR3 amino acids: CASSPQQGYYEQYF.

The V gene is TRBV29-1, the J gene TRBJ2-3. This CDR3 spans 13 amino acids. Germline values: CDR1 SQVTM, CDR2 ANQGSEA. The CDR3 is CSVLPKLGDTQYF.

The V gene is TRBV2, the J gene TRBJ1-1; lacking DNA, the TRBD1 call made by TCRdb goes unchecked. CDR3 length equals 17 residues. Per the germline V gene, CDR1 is SNHLY and CDR2 is FYNNEI. The CDR3 spells CASSEFGAGKRVTEAFF.

V is TRBV29-1 and J is TRBJ1-2. The germline V gene encodes CDR1 SQVTM and CDR2 ANQGSEA. This CDR3 region has 11 residues. The CDR3 spells CSATPNEGSTF.